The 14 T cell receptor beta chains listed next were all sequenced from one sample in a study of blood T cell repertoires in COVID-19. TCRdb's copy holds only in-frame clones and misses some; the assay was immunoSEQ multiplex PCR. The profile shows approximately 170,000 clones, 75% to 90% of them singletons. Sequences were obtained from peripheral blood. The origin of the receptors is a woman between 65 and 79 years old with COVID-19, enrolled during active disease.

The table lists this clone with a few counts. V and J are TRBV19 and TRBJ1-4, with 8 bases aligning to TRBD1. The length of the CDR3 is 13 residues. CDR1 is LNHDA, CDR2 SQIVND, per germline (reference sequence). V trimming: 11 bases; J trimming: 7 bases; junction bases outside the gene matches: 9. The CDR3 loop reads CAGRRTGTEKLFF. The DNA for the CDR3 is TGTGCCGGTCGGAGGACAGGGACTGAAAAACTGTTTTTT.

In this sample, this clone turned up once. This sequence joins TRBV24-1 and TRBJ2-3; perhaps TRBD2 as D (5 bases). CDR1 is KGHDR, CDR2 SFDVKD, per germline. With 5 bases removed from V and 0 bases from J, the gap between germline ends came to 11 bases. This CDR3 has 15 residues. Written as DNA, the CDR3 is TGTGCCACCAGTGGGGTAGCGCTTAGCACAGATACGCAGTATTTT. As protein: CATSGVALSTDTQYF.

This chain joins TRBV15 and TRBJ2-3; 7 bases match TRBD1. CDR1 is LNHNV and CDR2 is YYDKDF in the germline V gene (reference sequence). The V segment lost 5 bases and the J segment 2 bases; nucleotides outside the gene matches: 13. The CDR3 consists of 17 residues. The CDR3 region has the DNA TGTGCCACCAGCTCGGGAACCGGGACAGCGAACACAGATACGCAGTATTTT. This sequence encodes CATSSGTGTANTDTQYF.

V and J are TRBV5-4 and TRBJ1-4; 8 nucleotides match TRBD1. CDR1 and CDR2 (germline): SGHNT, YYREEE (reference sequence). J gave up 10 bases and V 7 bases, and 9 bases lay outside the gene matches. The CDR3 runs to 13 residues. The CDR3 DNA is TGTGCCAGCCATAATCAGGGGGCAGGAAAACTGTTTTTT. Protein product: CASHNQGAGKLFF.

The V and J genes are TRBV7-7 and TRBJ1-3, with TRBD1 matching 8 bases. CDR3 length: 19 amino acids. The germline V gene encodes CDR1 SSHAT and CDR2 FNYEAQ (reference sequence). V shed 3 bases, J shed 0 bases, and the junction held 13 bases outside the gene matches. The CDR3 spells CASSFGIYRGNSSGNTIYF. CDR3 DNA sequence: TGTGCCAGCAGCTTCGGGATTTACAGGGGGAACAGCTCTGGAAACACCATATATTTT. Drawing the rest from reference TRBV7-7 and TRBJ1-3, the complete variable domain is GAGVSQSPRYKVTKRGQDVTLRCDPISSHATLYWYQQALGQGPEFLTYFNYEAQPDKSGLPSDRFSAERPEGSISTLTIQRTEQRDSAMYRCASSFGIYRGNSSGNTIYFGEGSWLTVV.

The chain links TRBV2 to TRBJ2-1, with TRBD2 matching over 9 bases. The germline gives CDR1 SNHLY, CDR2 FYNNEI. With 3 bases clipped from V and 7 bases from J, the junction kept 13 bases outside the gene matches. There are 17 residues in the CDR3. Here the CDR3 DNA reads TGTGCCAGCAGTGACGACATAATGGCGGGAGGGGGGAATGAGCAGTTCTTC. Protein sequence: CASSDDIMAGGGNEQFF. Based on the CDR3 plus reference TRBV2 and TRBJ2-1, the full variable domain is EPEVTQTPSHQVTQMGQEVILRCVPISNHLYFYWYRQILGQKVEFLVSFYNNEISEKSEIFDDQFSVERPDGSNFTLKIRSTKLEDSAMYFCASSDDIMAGGGNEQFFGPGTRLTVL.

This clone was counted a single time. The CDR3 region has the DNA TGTGCCAGCAGCTTAGATAGACACTACAATGAGCAGTTCTTC. It is translated as CASSLDRHYNEQFF. V and J are TRBV11-3 and TRBJ2-1; no clear D gene. V lost 0 bases and J lost 3, with 6 bases in between. The germline CDR1 and CDR2 sequences are SGHNT and YENEEA. There are 14 residues in the CDR3. Supplemented by reference TRBV11-3 and TRBJ2-1, the full variable domain reads EAGVVQSPRYKIIEKKQPVAFWCNPISGHNTLYWYLQNLGQGPELLIRYENEEAVDDSQLPKDRFSAERLKGVDSTLKIQPAELGDSAVYLCASSLDRHYNEQFFGPGTRLTVL.

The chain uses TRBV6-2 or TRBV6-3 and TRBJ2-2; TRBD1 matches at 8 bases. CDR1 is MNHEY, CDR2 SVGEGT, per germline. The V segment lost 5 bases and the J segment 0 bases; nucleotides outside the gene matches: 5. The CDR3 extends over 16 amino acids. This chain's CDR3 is CASSHPGQANTGELFF. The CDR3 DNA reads TGTGCCAGCAGTCATCCGGGACAGGCGAACACCGGGGAGCTGTTTTTT.

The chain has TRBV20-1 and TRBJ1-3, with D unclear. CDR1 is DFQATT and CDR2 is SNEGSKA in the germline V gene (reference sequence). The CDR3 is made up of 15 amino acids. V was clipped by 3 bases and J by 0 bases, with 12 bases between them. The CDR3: CSASALTTSGNTIYF. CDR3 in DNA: TGCAGTGCTAGTGCCCTGACAACCTCTGGAAACACCATATATTTT.

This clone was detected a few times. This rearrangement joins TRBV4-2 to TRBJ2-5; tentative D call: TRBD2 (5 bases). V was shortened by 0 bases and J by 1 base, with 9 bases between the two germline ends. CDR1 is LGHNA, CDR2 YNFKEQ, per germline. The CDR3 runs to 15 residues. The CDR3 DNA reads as TGTGCCAGCAGCCAAGATCGAGAGGGCCAAGAGACCCAGTACTTC. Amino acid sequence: CASSQDREGQETQYF.

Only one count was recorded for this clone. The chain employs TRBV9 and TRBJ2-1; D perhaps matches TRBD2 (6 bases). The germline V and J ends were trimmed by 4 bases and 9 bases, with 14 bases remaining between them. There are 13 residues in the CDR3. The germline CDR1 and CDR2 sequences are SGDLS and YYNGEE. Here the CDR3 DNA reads TGTGCCAGCAGCCCTATAGTGGGGGGTGAGCAGTTCTTC. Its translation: CASSPIVGGEQFF.

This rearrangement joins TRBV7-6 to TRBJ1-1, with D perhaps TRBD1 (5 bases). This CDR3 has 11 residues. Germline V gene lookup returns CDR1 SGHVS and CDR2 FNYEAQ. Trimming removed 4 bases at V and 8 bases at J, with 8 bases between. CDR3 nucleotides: TGTGCCAGCAGCTCGGGACTGGAAGCTTTCTTT. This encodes CASSSGLEAFF.

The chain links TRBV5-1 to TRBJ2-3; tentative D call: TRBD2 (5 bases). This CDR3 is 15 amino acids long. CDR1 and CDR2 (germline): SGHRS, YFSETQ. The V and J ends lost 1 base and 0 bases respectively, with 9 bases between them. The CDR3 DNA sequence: TGCGCCAGCAGCTTGACTAGTCCTAGCACAGATACGCAGTATTTT. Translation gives CASSLTSPSTDTQYF.

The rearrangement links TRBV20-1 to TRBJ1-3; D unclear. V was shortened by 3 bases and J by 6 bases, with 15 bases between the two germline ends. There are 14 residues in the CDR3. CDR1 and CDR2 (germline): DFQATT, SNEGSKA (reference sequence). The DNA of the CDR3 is TGCAGTGCTAGTGAGAGCCTAGTCGAAAACACCATATATTTT. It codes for CSASESLVENTIYF.